This T cell receptor beta chain originates from a study of cytomegalovirus exposure and HLA in healthy donors. The study ran its PCR with 60 Vbeta and 13 Jbeta primers. The method was immunoSEQ multiplex PCR; TCRdb's version includes in-frame clones alone and lacks a portion of them. This sample has roughly 140,000 clones, with about 75% found just once. With regard to this clone: Its specificity is not known.

The donors comprised healthy bone marrow donors. These donors counted as nominally healthy when sampled, but unrecorded immune exposures were likely. Regarding the study as a whole: Investigators reported 150 to 200 TCR beta chains as tied to cytomegalovirus.

CDR3 length: 15 residues. V lost 2 bases to trimming and J lost 3 bases, with 14 bases between them. Germline-derived CDR1 and CDR2 are SGHKS and YYEKEE (reference sequence). What was sequenced was PBMCs. The chain carries TRBV5-5 and TRBJ2-5, with D possibly TRBD2 on 6 matching bases. The clonotype comes from a woman aged 25 to 39 in good health and CMV-seronegative. The DNA of the CDR3 is TGTGCCAGCAGCTTTGGTGGGAGGACCGAAGAGACCCAGTACTTC. It specifies CASSFGGRTEETQYF. Full variable domain (missing parts from reference TRBV5-5 and TRBJ2-5): DAGVTQSPTHLIKTRGQQVTLRCSPISGHKSVSWYQQVLGQGPQFIFQYYEKEERGRGNFPDRFSARQFPNYSSELNVNALLLGDSALYLCASSFGGRTEETQYFGPGTRLLVL.